The 16 T cell receptor beta chains given below trace back to one sample, sequenced in a study of blood T cell repertoires in COVID-19. Clones were sequenced by immunoSEQ multiplex PCR, and TCRdb holds only the in-frame ones, with some missing. The table includes some 150,000 clones, more than 75% detected once. Sequencing input: peripheral blood. The receptors were sampled from a man in his sixties with active or convalescent COVID-19.

This chain uses TRBV5-6 with TRBJ2-5; 8 bases line up with TRBD1. Trimming at V came to 4 bases and at J to 0 bases, leaving 2 bases not matched to a gene. The CDR3 is 14 residues long. Germline CDR1 and CDR2: SGHDT and YYEEEE. The CDR3 bases are TGTGCCAGCAGCAGACAGGGGTACCAAGAGACCCAGTACTTC. Translated: CASSRQGYQETQYF.

The chain is built from TRBV29-1 and TRBJ2-5; D may be TRBD1 (5 bases). V dropped 0 bases and J dropped 2 bases, with 19 bases sitting between them. Germline assignment: CDR1 SQVTM and CDR2 ANQGSEA. This CDR3 is built from 17 residues. In nucleotides, the CDR3 is TGCAGCGTTGAAGACTCCAATCTGATGACAGTACAAGAGACCCAGTACTTC. Protein: CSVEDSNLMTVQETQYF.

This clone was counted a few times. V gene TRBV7-6 combines with J gene TRBJ2-5; TRBD2 agrees at 7 bases. Trimming cost V 7 bases and J 10 bases; bases outside gene matches: 15. The CDR3 length is 14 residues. Germline assignment: CDR1 SGHVS and CDR2 FNYEAQ. The CDR3 loop is CASTLLTGAGDQYF. As DNA, the CDR3 is TGTGCCAGCACCCTATTGACCGGCGCGGGGGACCAGTACTTC.

This clone was seen more than once but under ten times. The genes are TRBV10-3 and TRBJ2-7; 7 nucleotides agree with TRBD1. The V and J ends lost 4 bases and 2 bases, in that order; junction bases with no gene match: 5. CDR3 length: 14 amino acids. Germline V lookup: CDR1 ENHRY, CDR2 SYGVKD. CDR3 amino acids: CAISGGTVAYEQYF. The CDR3 region has the DNA TGTGCCATCAGTGGAGGGACAGTGGCCTACGAGCAGTACTTC.

The chain combines TRBV7-2 with TRBJ2-3; no reliable D call. The V gene lost 5 bases and the J gene lost 2 bases, with 14 bases spanning the gap. Germline V gene sequence: CDR1 SGHTA, CDR2 FQGNSA. The CDR3 is 15 residues long. In DNA form, the CDR3 reads TGTGCCAGCAGCCCTTTTTCAGGTGCCACAGATACGCAGTATTTT. This gives the protein CASSPFSGATDTQYF.

The V gene is TRBV19, the J gene TRBJ1-1; a possible D gene is TRBD1 (6 bases). V lost 7 bases to trimming and J lost 5 bases, with 17 bases between them. CDR3 length equals 14 residues. Germline CDR1 is LNHDA and CDR2 is SQIVND (reference sequence). For the CDR3, the DNA is TGTGCCAGTACCCATACCCCCGGACAGACTGAAGCTTTCTTT. Translated, it gives CASTHTPGQTEAFF.

This chain links TRBV18 with TRBJ2-1, with TRBD2 identical over 7 bases. Germline values: CDR1 KGHSH, CDR2 LQKENI. V trimming: 6 bases; J trimming: 7 bases; junction bases outside the gene matches: 3. This CDR3 is 12 amino acids long. The DNA of the CDR3 is TGTGCCAGCTCGCTGCGGGGGAATGAGCAGTTCTTC. Translating gives CASSLRGNEQFF. The full variable domain, rest sourced from reference TRBV18 and TRBJ2-1, is NAGVMQNPRHLVRRRGQEARLRCSPMKGHSHVYWYRQLPEEGLKFMVYLQKENIIDESGMPKERFSAEFPKEGPSILRIQQVVRGDSAAYFCASSLRGNEQFFGPGTRLTVL.

This chain uses TRBV5-8 with TRBJ2-7; 8 bases are shared with TRBD1. The trim removed 4 bases at V and 3 bases at J, leaving 9 bases unmatched. The germline V gene encodes CDR1 SGHTS and CDR2 YDEGEE. The CDR3 length is 15 residues. CDR3 DNA sequence: TGTGCCAGCAGCCCTAGGACAGGGAGGCACTACGAGCAGTACTTC. Encoded protein: CASSPRTGRHYEQYF.

The chain has TRBV10-3 and TRBJ2-4, with TRBD1 matching over 7 bases. Germline V gene sequence: CDR1 ENHRY, CDR2 SYGVKD. With V trimmed by 3 bases and J by 4 bases, 3 bases remained unmatched. The CDR3 runs 14 residues. The CDR3 loop reads CAISDPDRKNIQYF. For the CDR3, the DNA is TGTGCCATCAGTGACCCGGACAGGAAAAACATTCAGTACTTC.

The CDR3 sequence is CATEGQTYNEQFF. Here the CDR3 DNA reads TGTGCCACCGAGGGACAGACCTACAATGAGCAGTTCTTC. The chain uses TRBV24-1 and TRBJ2-1, with TRBD1 matching 7 bases. V shed 9 bases and J 2 bases; nucleotides not matched to a gene: 3. Germline CDR1 KGHDR, CDR2 SFDVKD. The CDR3 sequence is 13 residues long.

The chain links TRBV21-1 to TRBJ2-1; TRBD1, the table's D call, lacks a check against the DNA. TRBV21-1 is annotated as a pseudogene. The length of the CDR3 is 18 residues. CDR3 nucleotide sequence: TGTGCCAGCAGTGCTCCGGGACAGGTTACTAACTGGTACAATGAGCAGTTCTTC. Translation gives CASSAPGQVTNWYNEQFF.

The chain joins TRBV28 to TRBJ1-1; D is possibly TRBD1 (6 bases). CDR3 length: 12 residues. Trimming took off 10 bases at V and 4 bases at J, with 13 bases between the two ends. Germline-derived CDR1 and CDR2 are MDHEN and SYDVKM. The CDR3 protein is CATHRARTEAFF. The CDR3 DNA follows: TGTGCCACCCACAGGGCCCGCACTGAAGCTTTCTTT.

This sequence joins TRBV19 and TRBJ1-5; D possibly corresponds to TRBD1 (5 bases). Germline values: CDR1 LNHDA, CDR2 SQIVND (reference sequence). The ends were cut back, 7 bases at V and 4 bases at J, with 14 bases in the middle. This CDR3 contains 14 residues. The CDR3 coding sequence is TGTGCCAGTAACCCGGGGGTGAGGAATCAGCCCCAGCATTTT. Protein product: CASNPGVRNQPQHF.

The gene calls are TRBV7-9 and TRBJ2-2; D gene uncertain. The CDR3 length is 14 residues. Trimming removed 1 base from V and 4 bases from J, with 7 bases in between. The V gene's germline CDR1 is SEHNR and CDR2 FQNEAQ (reference sequence). CDR3 residues: CASSLVPVTGELFF. CDR3 sequence (DNA): TGTGCCAGCAGCTTAGTCCCTGTCACCGGGGAGCTGTTTTTT.

The chain links TRBV19 to TRBJ2-2; D is uncertain. The CDR3 is 13 residues long. Germline V CDR1 and CDR2: LNHDA, SQIVND (reference sequence). Trimming pared 1 base from V and 9 bases from J, leaving 9 bases between. CDR3 nucleotides: TGTGCCAGTAGTATAGTCCAGAACCGGGAGCTGTTTTTT. It encodes CASSIVQNRELFF.

This chain links TRBV18 with TRBJ1-5; no firm D call. The CDR3 covers 12 residues. The ends were cut back, 2 bases at V and 6 bases at J, with 5 bases in the middle. Germline V lookup: CDR1 KGHSH, CDR2 LQKENI. The CDR3 coding sequence is TGTGCCAGCTCACCATCAGGTCAGCCCCAGCATTTT. Translating gives CASSPSGQPQHF. The full variable domain, rest sourced from reference TRBV18 and TRBJ1-5, is NAGVMQNPRHLVRRRGQEARLRCSPMKGHSHVYWYRQLPEEGLKFMVYLQKENIIDESGMPKERFSAEFPKEGPSILRIQQVVRGDSAAYFCASSPSGQPQHFGDGTRLSIL.